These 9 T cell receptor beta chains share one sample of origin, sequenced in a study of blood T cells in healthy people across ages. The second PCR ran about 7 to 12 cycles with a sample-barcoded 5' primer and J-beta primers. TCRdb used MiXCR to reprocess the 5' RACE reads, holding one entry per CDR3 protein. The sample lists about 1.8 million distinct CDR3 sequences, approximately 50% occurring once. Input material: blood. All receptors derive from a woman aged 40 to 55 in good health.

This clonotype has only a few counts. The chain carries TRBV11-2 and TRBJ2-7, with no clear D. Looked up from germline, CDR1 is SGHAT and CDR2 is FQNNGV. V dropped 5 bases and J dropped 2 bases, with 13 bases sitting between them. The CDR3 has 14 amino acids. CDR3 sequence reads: CASSPDQFAYEQYF. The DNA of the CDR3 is TGTGCCAGCAGCCCAGACCAGTTTGCCTACGAGCAGTACTTC.

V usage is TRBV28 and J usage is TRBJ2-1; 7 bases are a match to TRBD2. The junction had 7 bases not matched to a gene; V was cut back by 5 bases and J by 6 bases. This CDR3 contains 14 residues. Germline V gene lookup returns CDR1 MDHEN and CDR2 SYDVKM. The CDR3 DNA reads TGTGCCAGCAGTCCCAGCGGGGAGGCCAATGAGCAGTTCTTC. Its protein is CASSPSGEANEQFF. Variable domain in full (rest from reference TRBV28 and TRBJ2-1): DVKVTQSSRYLVKRTGEKVFLECVQDMDHENMFWYRQDPGLGLRLIYFSYDVKMKEKGDIPEGYSVSREKKERFSLILESASTNQTSMYLCASSPSGEANEQFFGPGTRLTVL.

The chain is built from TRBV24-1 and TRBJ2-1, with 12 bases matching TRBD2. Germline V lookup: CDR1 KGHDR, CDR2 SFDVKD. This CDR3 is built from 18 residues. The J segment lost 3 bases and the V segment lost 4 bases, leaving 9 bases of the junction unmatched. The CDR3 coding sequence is TGTGCCACCAGTGACCCCGGGACTAGCGGGCCTAACTACAATGAGCAGTTCTTC. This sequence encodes CATSDPGTSGPNYNEQFF.

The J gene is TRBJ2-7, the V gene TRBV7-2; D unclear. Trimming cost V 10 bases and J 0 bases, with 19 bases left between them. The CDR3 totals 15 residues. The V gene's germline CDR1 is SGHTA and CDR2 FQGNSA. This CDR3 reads CAIYDLTASSYEQYF. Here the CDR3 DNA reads TGTGCCATCTATGATTTGACGGCTAGCTCCTACGAGCAGTACTTC. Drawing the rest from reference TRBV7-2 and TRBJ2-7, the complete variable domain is GAGVSQSPSNKVTEKGKDVELRCDPISGHTALYWYRQSLGQGLEFLIYFQGNSAPDKSGLPSDRFSAERTGGSVSTLTIQRTQQEDSAVYLCAIYDLTASSYEQYFGPGTRLTVT.

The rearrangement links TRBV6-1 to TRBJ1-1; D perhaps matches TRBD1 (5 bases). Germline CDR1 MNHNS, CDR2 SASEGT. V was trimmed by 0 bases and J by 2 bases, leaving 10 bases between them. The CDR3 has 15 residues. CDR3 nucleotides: TGTGCCAGCAGTGAAGCGCGCAGGGCTAACACTGAAGCTTTCTTT. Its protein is CASSEARRANTEAFF.

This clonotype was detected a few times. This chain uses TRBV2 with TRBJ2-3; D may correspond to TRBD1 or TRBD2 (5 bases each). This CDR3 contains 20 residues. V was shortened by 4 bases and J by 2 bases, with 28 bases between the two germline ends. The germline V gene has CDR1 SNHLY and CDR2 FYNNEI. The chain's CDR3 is CASSGLTLTGRSEYTDTQYF. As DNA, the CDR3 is TGTGCCAGCAGTGGACTGACCCTAACAGGTCGTAGCGAGTACACAGATACGCAGTATTTT.

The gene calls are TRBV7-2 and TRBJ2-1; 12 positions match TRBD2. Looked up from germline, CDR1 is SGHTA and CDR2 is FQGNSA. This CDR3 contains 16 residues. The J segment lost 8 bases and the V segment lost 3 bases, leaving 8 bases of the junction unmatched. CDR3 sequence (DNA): TGTGCCAGCAGCTTCGCGACTAGCGGGGGAGGGGATGAGCAGTTCTTC. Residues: CASSFATSGGGDEQFF.

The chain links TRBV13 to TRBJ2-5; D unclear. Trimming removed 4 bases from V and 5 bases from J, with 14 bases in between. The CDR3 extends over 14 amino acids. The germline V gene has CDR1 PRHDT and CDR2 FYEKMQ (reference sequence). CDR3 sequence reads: CASSCGTLGETQYF. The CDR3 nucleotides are TGTGCCAGCAGCTGCGGAACGTTGGGGGAGACCCAGTACTTC.

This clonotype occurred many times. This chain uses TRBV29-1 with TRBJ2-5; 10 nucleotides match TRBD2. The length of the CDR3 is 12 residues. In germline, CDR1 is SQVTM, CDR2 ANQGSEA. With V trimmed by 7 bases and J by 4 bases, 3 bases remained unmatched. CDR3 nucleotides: TGCAGCGCAAGCGGGAGGGGAGAGACCCAGTACTTC. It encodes CSASGRGETQYF. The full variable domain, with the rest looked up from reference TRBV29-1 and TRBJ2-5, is SAVISQKPSRDICQRGTSLTIQCQVDSQVTMMFWYRQQPGQSLTLIATANQGSEATYESGFVIDKFPISRPNLTFSTLTVSNMSPEDSSIYLCSASGRGETQYFGPGTRLLVL.